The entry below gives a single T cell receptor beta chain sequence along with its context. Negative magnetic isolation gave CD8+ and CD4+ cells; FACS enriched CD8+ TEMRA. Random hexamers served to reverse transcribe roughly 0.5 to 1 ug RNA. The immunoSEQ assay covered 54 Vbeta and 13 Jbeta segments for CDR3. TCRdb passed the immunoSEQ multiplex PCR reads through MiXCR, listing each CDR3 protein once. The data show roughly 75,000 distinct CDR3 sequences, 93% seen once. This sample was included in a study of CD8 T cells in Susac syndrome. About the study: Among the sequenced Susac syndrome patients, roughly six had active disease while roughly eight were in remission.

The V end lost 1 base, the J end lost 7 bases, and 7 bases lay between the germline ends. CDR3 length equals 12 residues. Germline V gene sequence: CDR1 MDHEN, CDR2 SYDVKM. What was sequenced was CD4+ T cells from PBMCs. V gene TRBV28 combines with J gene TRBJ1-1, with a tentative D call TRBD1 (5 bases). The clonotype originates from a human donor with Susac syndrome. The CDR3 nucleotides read TGTGCCAGCAGTTTATCGGGGCGTGAAGCTTTCTTT. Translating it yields CASSLSGREAFF.